This TCR beta chain was observed in a study of blood T cell repertoires in COVID-19. In the study overall: T cells, B-cell-depleted T cells, or PBMCs provided the cDNA or gDNA that served as material.

V gave up 6 bases and J gave up 0 bases; unmatched junction bases: 3. Germline V CDR1 and CDR2: ENHRY, SYGVKD. The CDR3 length is 16 residues. Original analysis: For nucleated cells, counts were estimated from reference gene primer amplification. The protocol was immunoSEQ multiplex PCR, while the TCRdb copy is restricted to in-frame clones and leaves out a portion. V and J calls plus clone size are reproduced from that table; the DNA served to infer D and trimming. The table lists under 500,000 clones, 70% to 90% of them singletons. Participant ages covered about 18 to 90 years across approximately 25 US areas.

The V and J genes are TRBV10-3 and TRBJ2-3; TRBD2 matches 13 bases. This TCR came from a woman under 30 with acute COVID-19. Sequenced input: PBMCs or T cells enriched from blood (not recorded which). The DNA for the CDR3 is TGTGCCATCAGGGGGACTAGCGGGACTAGCACAGATACGCAGTATTTT. It codes for CAIRGTSGTSTDTQYF.